These T cell receptor beta chains were read from a single sample in a study of blood T cell repertoires in COVID-19. Data came from immunoSEQ multiplex PCR; TCRdb stores just in-frame clones and leaves some out. The table lists fewer than 60,000 clones, approximately 87% of them singletons. The sequenced sample consisted of peripheral blood. These receptors were obtained from a woman aged 55-69 years with COVID-19, enrolled during active disease. CDR3s include the opening cysteine and the closing phenylalanine or tryptophan. A D gene is named only where the DNA matches it firmly. Some rows have no size entry. The others give once, few or many, or a class for an expanded clone.

>.|TRBV30|TRBJ1-1|.
CAWAGTEAFF
TGTGCCTGGGCCGGGACAGAAGCTTTCTTT
>.|TRBV9|TRBJ2-5|.
CASSPNGNVGRETQYF
TGTGCCAGCAGCCCCAACGGGAATGTGGGTCGGGAGACCCAGTACTTC
>.|TRBV4-1|TRBJ2-5|TRBD1
CASSLHRSGQGGETQYF
TGCGCCAGCAGCCTACACCGTTCCGGACAGGGTGGAGAGACCCAGTACTTC
>once|TRBV18|TRBJ2-1|.
CASSPSQGPYNEQFF
TGTGCCAGCTCACCCTCACAGGGTCCCTACAATGAGCAGTTCTTC
>.|TRBV5-6|TRBJ2-4|.
CASSFRRLAKNIQYF
TGTGCCAGCAGCTTTAGGAGACTAGCCAAAAACATTCAGTACTTC
>.|TRBV27|TRBJ2-3|TRBD2
CASSPWGLAPINPRDTQYF
TGTGCCAGCAGTCCCTGGGGACTAGCGCCAATCAACCCCAGGGATACGCAGTATTTT
>.|TRBV4-2|TRBJ2-7|.
CASSPEIEVYEQYF
TGTGCCAGCAGCCCCGAAATAGAAGTCTACGAGCAGTACTTC
>.|TRBV18|TRBJ1-6|TRBD1
CASSPNGQVRSPLHF
TGTGCCAGCTCACCAAATGGACAGGTGCGATCACCCCTCCACTTT
>.|TRBV4-2|TRBJ2-5|.
CASSQESTSAEETQYF
TGTGCCAGCAGCCAAGAATCTACGAGCGCCGAAGAGACCCAGTACTTC
>.|TRBV10-1|TRBJ1-6|.
CASSETRDNSPLHF
TGCGCCAGCAGTGAGACCAGGGATAATTCACCCCTCCACTTT
>few|TRBV4-1|TRBJ1-1|.
CASSQDFTGRGTEAFF
TGCGCCAGCAGCCAAGACTTCACAGGAAGAGGTACTGAAGCTTTCTTT
>.|TRBV7-8|TRBJ2-7|TRBD2
CASSFGLAGGRPYEQYF
TGTGCCAGCAGCTTCGGACTAGCGGGAGGGCGGCCCTACGAGCAGTACTTC
>.|TRBV11-2|TRBJ2-7|.
CASSLAGVKLYEQYF
TGTGCCAGCAGCTTGGCGGGCGTGAAGCTCTACGAGCAGTACTTC
>.|TRBV2|TRBJ1-2|TRBD1
CASSRTGRYGYTF
TGTGCCAGCAGTCGGACAGGCCGCTATGGCTACACCTTC
>.|TRBV27|TRBJ1-5|.
CASGRLAYSNQPQHF
TGTGCCAGCGGTCGATTGGCTTATAGCAATCAGCCCCAGCATTTT
>.|TRBV12-5|TRBJ1-3|TRBD1
CASGLGTGGSGNTIYF
TGTGCTAGTGGTTTGGGCACAGGGGGCTCTGGAAACACCATATATTTT
>once|TRBV10-1|TRBJ2-1|.
CASSIDSRSYNEQFF
TGCGCCAGCAGCATAGATAGCCGCTCCTACAATGAGCAGTTCTTC
>.|TRBV2|TRBJ2-7|TRBD1
CASRKGQGNEQYF
TGTGCCAGCAGGAAGGGACAGGGGAACGAGCAGTACTTC
>.|TRBV29-1|TRBJ2-3|.
CSVEALALQSGTDTQYF
TGCAGCGTTGAAGCTCTAGCGCTCCAGAGCGGCACAGATACGCAGTATTTT
>.|TRBV2|TRBJ1-1|.
CASRGGNTEAFF
TGTGCCAGCAGGGGAGGGAACACTGAAGCTTTCTTT
>.|TRBV3-1/TRBV3-2|TRBJ1-4|.
CASSQDWSRREKLFF
TGTGCCAGCAGCCAAGATTGGAGTCGTCGTGAAAAACTGTTTTTT
>.|TRBV6-6|TRBJ2-5|.
CASRGGQETQYF
TGTGCCAGCAGGGGCGGGCAAGAGACCCAGTACTTC
>few|TRBV2|TRBJ2-5|.
CASTMGLKETQYF
TGTGCCAGCACTATGGGGCTGAAAGAGACCCAGTACTTC
>.|TRBV9|TRBJ1-6|.
CASSVGVHLEDSPLHF
TGTGCCAGCAGCGTAGGGGTACACCTTGAGGATTCACCCCTCCACTTT
>.|TRBV18|TRBJ2-1|TRBD1
CASSPTTGTGINEQFF
TGTGCCAGCTCACCAACTACCGGGACAGGGATCAATGAGCAGTTCTTC
>.|TRBV3-1/TRBV3-2|TRBJ2-7|.
CASSQGYSQYF
TGTGCCAGCAGCCAAGGTTACTCGCAGTACTTC
>.|TRBV5-4|TRBJ2-5|.
CASSLQTQETQYF
TGTGCCAGCAGCTTGCAAACACAAGAGACCCAGTACTTC
>few|TRBV28|TRBJ2-5|.
CASSFLAPETQYF
TGTGCCAGCAGTTTCCTAGCCCCAGAGACCCAGTACTTC
>.|TRBV30|TRBJ1-2|.
CAWRRTDLPPYGYTF
TGTGCCTGGAGAAGGACTGACCTTCCCCCCTATGGCTACACCTTC